These 13 T cell receptor beta chains were sequenced from one sample in a study of T cells after yellow fever vaccination. TCRdb fed the 5' RACE reads into MiXCR, producing one record per CDR3 protein. Here the sample spans about 52,000 distinct CDR3 sequences, more than 6.5% being singletons. Specimen: CD8+ T cells not binding an NS4B(214-222) dextramer, sorted from PBMCs, collected roughly 47 days after the first yellow fever vaccination. Source of these receptors: a man younger than 35 who received the YFV17D yellow fever vaccine.

This clonotype has at least ten counts. The rearrangement uses TRBV24-1 and TRBJ2-3; D may be TRBD1 or TRBD2 (5 bases each). This CDR3 comprises 14 residues. Germline V gene sequence: CDR1 KGHDR, CDR2 SFDVKD. The V gene lost 5 bases and the J gene lost 2 bases, with 10 bases spanning the gap. As DNA, the CDR3 is TGTGCCACCAGTGGAGGGGAGCACACAGATACGCAGTATTTT. Translating it yields CATSGGEHTDTQYF.

A note on this clonotype: The junction does not match germline at one end; this may be a read error. The rearrangement joins TRBV9 to TRBJ2-3; 13 nucleotides match TRBD2. CDR3 size: 16 residues. The germline V gene encodes CDR1 SGDLS and CDR2 YYNGEE. CDR3 residues: CAGSPRTSGGRDTQYF. CDR3 DNA sequence: TGTGCCGGCAGCCCACGGACTAGCGGGGGACGAGATACGCAGTATTTT.

As to this clonotype: A much larger clonotype is one base distant, so this may be a read error. The rearrangement uses TRBV18 and TRBJ2-5, with D perhaps matching TRBD1 (5 bases). Germline loops: CDR1 KGHSH, CDR2 LQKENI. V was clipped by 5 bases and J by 4 bases, with 17 bases between them. The CDR3 is 15 amino acids. The CDR3 sequence is CASSSTAGKGETQYF. In DNA, the CDR3 is TGTGCCAGCTCAAGCACGGCAGGGAAGGGAGAGACCCAGTACTTC.

This clonotype was observed many times. This rearrangement joins TRBV4-3 to TRBJ2-3; TRBD1 matches 8 bases. Germline loops: CDR1 LGHNA, CDR2 YSLEER. The CDR3 totals 15 residues. V trimming: 0 bases; J trimming: 7 bases; junction bases outside the gene matches: 6. The CDR3 is CASSQDMDRAYTQYF. In DNA form, the CDR3 reads TGCGCCAGCAGCCAAGATATGGACAGGGCATATACGCAGTATTTT.

This clonotype came up many times. The V call is TRBV5-1, the J call TRBJ1-6, with D possibly TRBD1 on 5 matching bases. The CDR3 has 14 amino acids. With 6 bases removed from V and 9 bases from J, the gap between germline ends came to 16 bases. Germline V gene sequence: CDR1 SGHRS, CDR2 YFSETQ. CDR3 DNA: TGCGCCAGCAAGTTGGAGGGGAGAGGTTCACCCCTCCACTTT. This translates into CASKLEGRGSPLHF.

This clonotype was found many times. The chain employs TRBV29-1 and TRBJ2-2, with D possibly being TRBD2 (5 bases). The CDR3 spans 14 residues. The V gene's germline CDR1 is SQVTM and CDR2 ANQGSEA. V was clipped by 7 bases and J by 0 bases, with 12 bases between them. This chain's CDR3 is CSGGRGPNTGELFF. The CDR3 bases are TGCAGCGGTGGGCGCGGGCCGAACACCGGGGAGCTGTTTTTT.

The sample holds a few counts of this clonotype. This chain joins TRBV11-1 and TRBJ2-2; maybe TRBD1 (6 bases). V lost 0 bases and J 0 bases, leaving 17 bases between the germline ends. The CDR3 spans 19 residues. CDR1 is SGHAT, CDR2 FQDESV, per germline (reference sequence). In DNA, the CDR3 is TGTGCCAGCAGCTTAGCGCTTCAGAGTGGACAGCCGAACACCGGGGAGCTGTTTTTT. It codes for CASSLALQSGQPNTGELFF.

This clonotype was picked up many times. This rearrangement joins TRBV20-1 to TRBJ2-7, with no clear D. There are 11 residues in the CDR3. CDR1 is DFQATT and CDR2 is SNEGSKA in the germline V gene (reference sequence). The V end lost 0 bases, the J end lost 3 bases, and 3 bases lay between the germline ends. The CDR3 DNA follows: TGCAGTGCTAGAGAGGGCTACGAGCAGTACGTC. Protein: CSAREGYEQYV.

This clonotype was counted once. Since a much larger clone is just one base distant, this may be a read error. The chain links TRBV15 to TRBJ1-2; 7 nucleotides align to TRBD1. Unmatched junction bases numbered 6, after V lost 3 bases and J lost 2 bases. Germline V gives CDR1 LNHNV, CDR2 YYDKDF (reference sequence). The CDR3 has 15 residues. The DNA of the CDR3 is TGTGCCACCAGCAGCGAAAGACAGGGCAACTATGGCTACACCTTC. Its translation: CATSSERQGNYGYTF.

This clonotype was picked up many times. The CDR3: CASSKQGTHRFGYTF. In nucleotides, the CDR3 is TGTGCCAGCAGCAAACAAGGGACACATCGTTTTGGCTACACCTTC. The chain combines TRBV7-9 with TRBJ1-2, with D possibly TRBD1 on 6 matching bases. CDR3 length: 15 residues. Trimming pared 5 bases from V and 7 bases from J, leaving 20 bases between. The germline gives CDR1 SEHNR, CDR2 FQNEAQ (reference sequence).

V is TRBV5-5 and J is TRBJ2-3; 8 bases are a match to TRBD2. This CDR3 has 14 amino acids. The ends lost 3 bases at V and 4 bases at J; junction bases unmatched: 4. Germline CDR1 and CDR2: SGHKS and YYEKEE (reference sequence). CDR3 nucleotides: TGTGCCAGCAGCTCCGGACTAGCTCCAGATACGCAGTATTTT. Protein product: CASSSGLAPDTQYF. Full variable domain (rest looked up from reference TRBV5-5 and TRBJ2-3): DAGVTQSPTHLIKTRGQQVTLRCSPISGHKSVSWYQQVLGQGPQFIFQYYEKEERGRGNFPDRFSARQFPNYSSELNVNALLLGDSALYLCASSSGLAPDTQYFGPGTRLTVL.

With regard to this clonotype: With a much larger clone just one base away, this may be a read error. The chain carries TRBV20-1 and TRBJ2-1; no reliable D call. The germline V gene has CDR1 DFQATT and CDR2 SNEGSKA (reference sequence). The CDR3 spans 13 residues. CDR3 sequence reads: CSAPGPGANEKFF. The CDR3 nucleotides are TGCAGTGCCCCCGGCCCGGGCGCCAATGAGAAGTTCTTC.

This clonotype was observed many times. The chain joins TRBV4-3 to TRBJ2-1; 9 bases agree with TRBD1. CDR1 is LGHNA, CDR2 YSLEER, per germline. V dropped 1 base and J dropped 1; count of bases not matched to a gene: 5. The CDR3 extends over 17 amino acids. The CDR3 loop is CASSQALGTGSYNEQFF. As DNA, the CDR3 is TGCGCCAGCAGCCAAGCCCTGGGGACAGGGTCCTACAATGAGCAGTTCTTC.